This is a list of T cell receptor beta chains from one sample in a study of T cell responses to AZD1222 COVID-19 vaccine. Data came from immunoSEQ multiplex PCR; TCRdb stores just in-frame clones and leaves some out. In the table there are around 180,000 clones, 85% to 90% of which are singletons. Source: peripheral blood, taken on day 0 of MenACWY control vaccination. The receptors were sampled from an adult in good health. CDR3s include the opening cysteine and the closing phenylalanine or tryptophan. Fields, in order: clone size, J gene, D gene, V gene, CDR3 protein, CDR3 DNA. The D gene is left open where the match is weak. Expanded clones are given a class, and other clones once, few, many or no size at all.

NA TRBJ2-1 NA TRBV27 CASHDTPSEQFF TGTGCCAGCCACGACACCCCCAGTGAGCAGTTCTTC
NA TRBJ2-5 TRBD2 TRBV3-1/TRBV3-2 CASSLLPGGSQETQYF TGTGCCAGCAGCCTGCTACCGGGAGGAAGCCAAGAGACCCAGTACTTC
NA TRBJ1-2 NA TRBV5-1 CASSAKGRTYGYTF TGCGCCAGCAGCGCGAAGGGACGGACCTATGGCTACACCTTC
NA TRBJ2-7 NA TRBV15 CATSRDQGYEQYF TGTGCCACCAGCAGAGATCAGGGTTACGAGCAGTACTTC
NA TRBJ1-2 NA TRBV7-9 CASSLLTDTTNYGYTF TGTGCCAGCAGCCTTCTTACAGACACTACTAACTATGGCTACACCTTC
NA TRBJ1-3 TRBD1 TRBV30 CAWSFGTGTGNTIYF TGTGCCTGGAGTTTCGGGACAGGGACTGGAAACACCATATATTTT
NA TRBJ2-7 NA TRBV15 CATSRGTGNDF TGTGCCACCAGCAGAGGGACGGGGAATGACTTC
NA TRBJ2-7 TRBD2 TRBV19 CASSLSGIGTYEQYF TGTGCCAGTAGTTTGAGCGGGATCGGGACCTACGAGCAGTACTTC
NA TRBJ1-6 TRBD1 TRBV27 CASSPGTGGPNSPLHF TGTGCCAGCAGTCCCGGGACAGGGGGCCCCAATTCACCCCTCCACTTT
once TRBJ1-4 NA TRBV4-1 CASGTHMRDEKLFF TGCGCCAGCGGGACCCATATGCGGGACGAAAAACTGTTTTTT
NA TRBJ2-2 NA TRBV9 CASNPSRNTGELFF TGTGCCAGCAACCCTTCCAGGAACACCGGGGAGCTGTTTTTT
NA TRBJ1-1 NA TRBV5-1 CASSPGLNTEAFF TGCGCCAGCAGCCCGGGGCTCAACACTGAAGCTTTCTTT
few TRBJ2-7 TRBD1 TRBV9 CASSVDRGGSEQYF TGTGCCAGCAGCGTAGACAGGGGCGGTAGCGAGCAGTACTTC
NA TRBJ1-5 TRBD1 TRBV28 CASSLPETGINQPQHF TGTGCCAGCAGTTTACCCGAGACAGGGATCAATCAGCCCCAGCATTTT
once TRBJ1-2 TRBD1 TRBV14 CASNAFTGDGYTF TGTGCCAGCAACGCATTTACAGGGGATGGCTACACCTTC
NA TRBJ1-5 NA TRBV5-6 CASSLWGANQPQHF TGTGCCAGCAGCTTATGGGGGGCAAATCAGCCCCAGCATTTT
NA TRBJ2-5 NA TRBV6-2/TRBV6-3 CASSYPGVETQYF TGTGCCAGCAGTTACCCGGGGGTAGAGACCCAGTACTTC
NA TRBJ1-5 NA TRBV3-1/TRBV3-2 CASSQLPVGAPYSNQPQHF TGTGCCAGCAGCCAACTCCCAGTGGGGGCACCATATAGCAATCAGCCCCAGCATTTT
NA TRBJ2-3 TRBD2 TRBV19 CASSEGLAGGTDTQYF TGTGCCAGTAGTGAGGGACTAGCGGGAGGGACAGATACGCAGTATTTT
NA TRBJ2-7 TRBD2 TRBV14 CASSPTSGSYEQYF TGTGCCAGCAGCCCGACTAGCGGCTCCTACGAGCAGTACTTC
NA TRBJ1-5 NA TRBV7-6 CASSQRMGQPQHF TGTGCCAGCAGCCAACGAATGGGTCAGCCCCAGCATTTT
NA TRBJ1-1 TRBD1 TRBV19 CASSPADRVGEAFF TGTGCCAGTAGTCCAGCCGACAGGGTGGGTGAAGCTTTCTTT
NA TRBJ2-7 NA TRBV14 CASSQDGRGVYEQYF TGTGCCAGCAGCCAAGACGGCAGGGGGGTATACGAGCAGTACTTC
NA TRBJ1-5 NA TRBV28 CASSSQRSTNQPQHF TGTGCCAGCAGCTCCCAGAGAAGCACCAATCAGCCCCAGCATTTT
NA TRBJ1-2 NA TRBV5-1 CASSLSGVHYGYTF TGCGCCAGCAGCTTATCGGGGGTACACTATGGCTACACCTTC
NA TRBJ2-7 NA TRBV13 CASSSRRGGEAYEQYF TGTGCCAGCAGCTCCCGGCGGGGCGGGGAGGCCTACGAGCAGTACTTC
NA TRBJ2-7 NA TRBV7-9 CASSLAGWSYEQYF TGTGCCAGCAGCTTAGCGGGGTGGTCCTACGAGCAGTACTTC
NA TRBJ2-1 NA TRBV5-6 CASSSSDGYSYNEQFF TGTGCCAGCAGCTCCTCAGACGGCTACTCCTACAATGAGCAGTTCTTC
NA TRBJ2-7 NA TRBV6-5 CASSYSNNSPYEQYF TGTGCCAGCAGTTACTCGAACAACTCACCCTACGAGCAGTACTTC
NA TRBJ2-7 TRBD2 TRBV28 CASSLRGVPGGEQYF TGTGCCAGCAGTTTGCGGGGGGTCCCCGGCGGGGAGCAGTACTTC
NA TRBJ2-6 NA TRBV4-2 CASSQAGQRSFRGANVLTF TGTGCCAGCAGCCAGGCGGGACAGCGGTCCTTTAGGGGGGCCAACGTCCTGACTTTC
NA TRBJ2-7 NA TRBV4-1 CASSQEFPAPYEQYF TGCGCCAGCAGCCAAGAATTTCCGGCTCCCTACGAGCAGTACTTC
NA TRBJ2-3 NA TRBV9 CASSERLPGTDTQYF TGTGCCAGCAGCGAGAGGCTTCCTGGCACAGATACGCAGTATTTT
once TRBJ2-7 NA TRBV6-5 CASSRQVNSYEQYF TGTGCCAGCAGCCGACAGGTAAACTCCTACGAGCAGTACTTC
few TRBJ2-7 NA TRBV5-1 CASSLGRPYEQYF TGCGCCAGCAGCTTGGGCAGACCCTACGAGCAGTACTTC
NA TRBJ1-5 NA TRBV5-1 CASSLKGGNQPQHF TGCGCCAGCAGCTTAAAAGGGGGGAATCAGCCCCAGCATTTT
NA TRBJ2-5 NA TRBV9 CASSVVGGTLVETQYF TGTGCCAGCAGCGTAGTGGGGGGCACCCTGGTGGAGACCCAGTACTTC
NA TRBJ1-2 NA TRBV11-2 CASSFSPSYGYTF TGTGCCAGCAGCTTCTCCCCGAGCTATGGCTACACCTTC
once TRBJ2-1 TRBD1 TRBV19 CASEGLGTGEAYNEQFF TGTGCCAGTGAGGGGTTGGGGACAGGGGAGGCCTACAATGAGCAGTTCTTC
NA TRBJ2-2 TRBD1 TRBV6-5 CASWGQAQTGELFF TGTGCCAGCTGGGGACAGGCCCAAACCGGGGAGCTGTTTTTT
NA TRBJ1-3 NA TRBV19 CASSIQGGAYGNTIYF TGTGCCAGTAGTATACAAGGAGGGGCCTATGGAAACACCATATATTTT
few TRBJ2-2 TRBD1 TRBV5-1 CASSLGTATGELFF TGCGCCAGCAGCCTAGGGACAGCTACCGGGGAGCTGTTTTTT